This T cell receptor (beta chain) derives from a study of immune evolution from preneoplasia to lung adenocarcinoma. With 5 bases clipped from V and 7 bases from J, the junction kept 5 bases outside the gene matches. The CDR3 sequence is 14 residues long. Germline V gene data show CDR1 as SGHNT and CDR2 as YENEEA. Produced via immunoSEQ multiplex PCR; TCRdb's table is partial and in-frame only. The sample consists of 20,000 to 25,000 clones, over 70% of them appearing once. In the case of this clone: No antigen is known for it.

Broader study findings: Normal lung had the highest top T cell clone frequencies. KRAS-mutant nodules had the highest T cell clonality. Clonality was highest in normal lung, lower in later-stage lesions apparently.

The chain joins TRBV11-3 to TRBJ2-1; 10 nucleotides agree with TRBD2. This TCR came from a person between 55 and 69 years old with lung adenocarcinoma. The sequencing input was FFPE invasive lung adenocarcinoma tissue. CDR3 nucleotide sequence: TGTGCCAGCAGCCAAGCGGGAGGGCCGAATGAGCAGTTCTTC. Translating it yields CASSQAGGPNEQFF.